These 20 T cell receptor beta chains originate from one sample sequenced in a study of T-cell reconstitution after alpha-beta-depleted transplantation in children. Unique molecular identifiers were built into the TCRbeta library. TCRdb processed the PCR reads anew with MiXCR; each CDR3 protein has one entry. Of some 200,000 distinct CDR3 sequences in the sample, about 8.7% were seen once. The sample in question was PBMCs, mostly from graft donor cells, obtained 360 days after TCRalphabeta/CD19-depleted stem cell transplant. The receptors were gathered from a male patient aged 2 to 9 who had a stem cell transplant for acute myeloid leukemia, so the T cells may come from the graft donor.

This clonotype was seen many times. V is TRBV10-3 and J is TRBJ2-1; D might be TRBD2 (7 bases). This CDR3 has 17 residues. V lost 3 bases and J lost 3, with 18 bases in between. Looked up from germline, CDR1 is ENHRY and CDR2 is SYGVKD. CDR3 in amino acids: CAISDREGGRIYNEQFF. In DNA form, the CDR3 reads TGTGCCATCAGTGACCGCGAGGGGGGGCGCATCTACAATGAGCAGTTCTTC.

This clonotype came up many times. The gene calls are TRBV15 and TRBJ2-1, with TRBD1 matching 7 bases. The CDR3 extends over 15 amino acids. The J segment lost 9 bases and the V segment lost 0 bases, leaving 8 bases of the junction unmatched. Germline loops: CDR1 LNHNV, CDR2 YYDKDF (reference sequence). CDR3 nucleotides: TGTGCCACCAGCAGAGATCCACAGGGGCCGGGTGAGCAGTTCTTC. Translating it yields CATSRDPQGPGEQFF.

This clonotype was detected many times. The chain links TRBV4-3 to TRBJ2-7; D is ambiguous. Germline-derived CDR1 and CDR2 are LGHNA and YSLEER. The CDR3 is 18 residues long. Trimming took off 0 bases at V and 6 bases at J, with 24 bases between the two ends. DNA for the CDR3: TGCGCCAGCAGCCAAGATCACATTCCCCGGCGAGTGTGGTTCGAGCAGTACTTC. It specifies CASSQDHIPRRVWFEQYF.

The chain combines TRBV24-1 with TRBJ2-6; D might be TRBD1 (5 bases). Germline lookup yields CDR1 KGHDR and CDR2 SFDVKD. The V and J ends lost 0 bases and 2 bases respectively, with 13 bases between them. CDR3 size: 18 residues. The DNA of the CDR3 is TGTGCCACCAGTGATTTGATGCAGGGCAGGGCTGGGGCCAACGTCCTGACTTTC. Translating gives CATSDLMQGRAGANVLTF.

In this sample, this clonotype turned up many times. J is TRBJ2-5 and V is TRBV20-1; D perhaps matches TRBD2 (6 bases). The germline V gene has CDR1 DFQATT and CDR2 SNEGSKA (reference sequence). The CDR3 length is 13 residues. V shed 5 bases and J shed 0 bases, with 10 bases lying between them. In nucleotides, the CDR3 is TGCAGTGCTGGGAGGTTAGACCAAGAGACCCAGTACTTC. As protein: CSAGRLDQETQYF.

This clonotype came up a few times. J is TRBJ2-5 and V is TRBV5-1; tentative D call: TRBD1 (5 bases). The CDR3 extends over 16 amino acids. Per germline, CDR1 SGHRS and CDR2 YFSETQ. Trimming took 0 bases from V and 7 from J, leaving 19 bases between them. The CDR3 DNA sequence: TGCGCCAGCAGCTTGGAGGTCACAGGTCCCTCGGGGACCCAGTACTTC. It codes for CASSLEVTGPSGTQYF.

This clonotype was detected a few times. CDR3 protein: CASSSDSGSPKQETQYF. CDR3 in DNA: TGTGCCAGCAGCTCCGATAGTGGCAGCCCAAAGCAAGAGACCCAGTACTTC. This chain links TRBV7-9 with TRBJ2-5, with no clear D. The germline V gene encodes CDR1 SEHNR and CDR2 FQNEAQ (reference sequence). The CDR3 is 17 amino acids. Trimming pared 4 bases from V and 2 bases from J, leaving 20 bases between.

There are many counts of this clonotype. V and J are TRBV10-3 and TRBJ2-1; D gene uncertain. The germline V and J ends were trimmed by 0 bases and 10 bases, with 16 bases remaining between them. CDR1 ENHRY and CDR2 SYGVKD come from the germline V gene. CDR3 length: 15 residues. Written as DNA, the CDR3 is TGTGCCATCAGTGAGTCCGGGTCCCGAGTCAGAGAGCAGTTCTTC. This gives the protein CAISESGSRVREQFF.

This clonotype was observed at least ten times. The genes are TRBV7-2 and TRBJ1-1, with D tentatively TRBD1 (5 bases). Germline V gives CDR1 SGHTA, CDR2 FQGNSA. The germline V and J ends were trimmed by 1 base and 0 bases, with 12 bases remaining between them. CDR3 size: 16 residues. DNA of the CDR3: TGTGCCAGCAGCTTAGTAGGCGGGACCATGAACACTGAAGCTTTCTTT. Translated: CASSLVGGTMNTEAFF. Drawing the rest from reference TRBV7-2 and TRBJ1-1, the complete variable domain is GAGVSQSPSNKVTEKGKDVELRCDPISGHTALYWYRQSLGQGLEFLIYFQGNSAPDKSGLPSDRFSAERTGGSVSTLTIQRTQQEDSAVYLCASSLVGGTMNTEAFFGQGTRLTVV.

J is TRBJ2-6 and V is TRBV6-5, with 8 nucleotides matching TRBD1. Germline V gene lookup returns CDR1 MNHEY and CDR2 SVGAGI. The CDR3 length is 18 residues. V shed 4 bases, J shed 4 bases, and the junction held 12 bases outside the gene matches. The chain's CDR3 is CASSSFGTGLTGANVLTF. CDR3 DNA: TGTGCCAGCAGTTCATTCGGGACAGGTCTAACCGGGGCCAACGTCCTGACTTTC.

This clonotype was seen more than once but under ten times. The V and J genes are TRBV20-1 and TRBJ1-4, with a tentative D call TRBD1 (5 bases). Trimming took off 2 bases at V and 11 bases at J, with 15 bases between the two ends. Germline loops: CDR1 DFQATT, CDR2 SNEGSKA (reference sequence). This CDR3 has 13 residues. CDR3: CSARYDSNAKLFF. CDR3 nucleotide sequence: TGCAGTGCTAGATACGACAGCAACGCGAAACTGTTTTTT.

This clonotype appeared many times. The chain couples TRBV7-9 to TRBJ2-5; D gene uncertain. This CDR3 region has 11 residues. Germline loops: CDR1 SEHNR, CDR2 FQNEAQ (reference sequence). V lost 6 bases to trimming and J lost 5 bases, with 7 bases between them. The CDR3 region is CASSLKETQYF. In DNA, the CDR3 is TGTGCCAGCAGTCTGAAGGAGACCCAGTACTTC.

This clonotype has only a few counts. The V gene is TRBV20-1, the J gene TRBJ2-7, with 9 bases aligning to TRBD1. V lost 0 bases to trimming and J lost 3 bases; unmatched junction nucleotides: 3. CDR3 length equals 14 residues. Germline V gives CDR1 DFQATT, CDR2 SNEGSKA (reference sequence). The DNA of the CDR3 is TGCAGTGCTAGAGATACGGGACAGGGCTACGAGCAGTACTTC. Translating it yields CSARDTGQGYEQYF.

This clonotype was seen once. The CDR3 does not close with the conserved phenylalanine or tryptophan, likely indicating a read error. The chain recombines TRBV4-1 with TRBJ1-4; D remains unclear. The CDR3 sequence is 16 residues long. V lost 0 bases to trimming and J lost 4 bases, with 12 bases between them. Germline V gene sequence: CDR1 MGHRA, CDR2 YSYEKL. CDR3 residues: CASSQEEDLYNEKLFS. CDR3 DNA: TGCGCCAGCAGCCAAGAGGAAGACCTTTATAATGAAAAACTGTTTTCT.

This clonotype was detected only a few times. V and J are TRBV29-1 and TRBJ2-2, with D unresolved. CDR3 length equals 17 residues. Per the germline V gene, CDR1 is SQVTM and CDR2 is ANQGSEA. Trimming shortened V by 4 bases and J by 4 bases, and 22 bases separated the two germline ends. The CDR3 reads CSVGVSLKGSVTGELFF. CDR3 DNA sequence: TGCAGCGTTGGCGTGTCGTTAAAAGGATCGGTCACCGGGGAGCTGTTTTTT.

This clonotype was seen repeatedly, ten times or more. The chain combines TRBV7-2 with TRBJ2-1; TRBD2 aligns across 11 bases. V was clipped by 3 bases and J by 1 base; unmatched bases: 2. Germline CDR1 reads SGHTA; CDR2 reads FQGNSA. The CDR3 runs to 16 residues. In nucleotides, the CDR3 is TGTGCCAGCAGCTTGACTAGCGGGGATTCCTACAATGAGCAGTTCTTC. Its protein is CASSLTSGDSYNEQFF.

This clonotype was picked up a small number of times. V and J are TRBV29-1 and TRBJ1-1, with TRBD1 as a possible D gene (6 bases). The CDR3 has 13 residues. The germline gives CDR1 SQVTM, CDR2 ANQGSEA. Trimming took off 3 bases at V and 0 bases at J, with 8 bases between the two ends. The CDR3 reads CSVEQGLNTEAFF. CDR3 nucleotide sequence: TGCAGCGTTGAGCAGGGGTTGAACACTGAAGCTTTCTTT.

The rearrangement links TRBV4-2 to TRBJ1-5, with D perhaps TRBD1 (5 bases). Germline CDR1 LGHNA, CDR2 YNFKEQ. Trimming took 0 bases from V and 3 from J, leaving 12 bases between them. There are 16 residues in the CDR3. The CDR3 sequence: CASSQDFAGYNQPQHF. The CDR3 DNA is TGTGCCAGCAGCCAAGACTTCGCAGGGTACAATCAGCCCCAGCATTTT.

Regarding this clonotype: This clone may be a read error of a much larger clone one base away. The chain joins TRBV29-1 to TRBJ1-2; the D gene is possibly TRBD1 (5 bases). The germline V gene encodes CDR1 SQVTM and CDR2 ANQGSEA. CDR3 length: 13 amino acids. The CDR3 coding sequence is TGCAGCGTTCTACAGACAGAACTCTATGGCTACGCCTTC. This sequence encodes CSVLQTELYGYAF.

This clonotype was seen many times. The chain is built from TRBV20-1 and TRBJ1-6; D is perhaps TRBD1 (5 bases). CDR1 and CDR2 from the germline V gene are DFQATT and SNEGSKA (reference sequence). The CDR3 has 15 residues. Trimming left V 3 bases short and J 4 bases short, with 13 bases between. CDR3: CSASSLQDYNSPLHF. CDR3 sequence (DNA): TGCAGTGCTAGTTCCCTACAGGATTATAATTCACCCCTCCACTTT.